The present T cell receptor (beta chain) was sequenced within a study of shared clonotypes between healthy human individuals (dated by TCRdb to 2018 to 2020). About the full investigation: A couple of women and a few men aged 18 to 49 years were included in the cohort. Per donor, three plates each were used for CD4 naive and CD4 memory, two for CD8 naive, and one for CD8 memory. The study deeply sequenced blood TCR repertoires of five healthy adults to estimate repertoire size and the extent of clonotype sharing between individuals. To increase sequencing depth and limit assay-specific biases, different laboratories used diverse techniques to prepare libraries and sequence TCR repertoires. Per donor, leukapheresis produced somewhere between about 0.8 and 9.5 billion PBMCs.

Findings and caveats that apply to the study as a whole: Pairwise subsampling led to the expectation that sequencing depth would affect the degree of clonotype sharing among donors. Clonotypes shared by all four sorted-subset donors showed higher generation probabilities than non-shared clonotypes. Larger estimated clonotype richness was generally found for naive subsets than for memory subsets. Only blood was sampled, and tissue TCR repertoires likely differ from those in blood. When a handful of donors were compared, the shared fraction of clonotypes was around 5% for naive CD4, roughly 3.4% for naive CD8, more than 2% for memory CD4, and around 0.4% for memory CD8. Because the study included only a small number of donors, the genetic and exposure-history diversity represented was limited. Even with the large sequencing depth, rarefaction of the sorted-subset datasets indicated that sequencing was incomplete.

Healthy HIV-negative adults with no recently reported acute infections or vaccinations were included as donors. Every donor was a Caucasian adult residing in Nashville, Tennessee, USA. CD4+ T cells were enriched through magnetic negative selection, after which naive cells were positively selected on CD45RA and the remaining negative fraction served as the memory subset. Blood was obtained by leukapheresis, after which PBMCs were separated by Ficoll-Histopaque density gradient centrifugation and cryopreserved in liquid nitrogen vapor phase. Analytical flow cytometry was used to check the purity and quantity of each magnetically sorted T cell population. Genomic DNA was isolated from each sorted fraction and quantified by UV absorbance on a Nanodrop 2000c. TCR CDR3 regions were amplified from genomic DNA by multiplex PCR using the deep immunoSEQ assay. Genomic DNA extracted from each cell subset was distributed evenly over all wells of several immunoSEQ 96-well plates, and each plate served as one replicate. Each replicate PCR for sorted subsets received roughly 0.2 ug genomic DNA, equal to roughly 33,000 T cell genomes. Purified libraries were quantified with a Qubit 3.0 fluorometer, sized on a Bioanalyzer 2100, and re-quantified with the KAPA Library Quantification kit. Every immunoSEQ 96-well plate was sequenced on a separate single-read 150-cycle Illumina NextSeq 550 flow cell. The authors processed their data as follows. The immunoSEQ output contained only junctional sequences without quality scores, so filtering could not match that applied to full-length reads. To assign V/J genes and CDR3, sequences were annotated using PyIR, a Python wrapper for IgBLAST v1.9, with IMGT germline references. Reads were removed for weak V/J assignments (E-value above 1e-6), missing CDR3, stop codons, out-of-frame junctions, or ambiguous translated residues. A V3J clonotype was defined by an identical inferred V gene, J gene, and CDR3 amino acid sequence. Percentage overlap between repertoires was computed as shared unique clonotypes divided by the size of the smaller repertoire. RTK rarefaction, the Chao1 estimator, and Recon v2.1 estimates of unobserved clonotypes were used to assess repertoire richness. OLGA was used to compute generation probabilities for all TCRbeta clonotypes that the gDNA method yielded from a handful of donors. TCRdb holds this immuneACCESS table with in-frame rearrangements only. Some clones are missing; in checked studies, unresolved V genes explain under half, and the rest has no known cause. That table furnishes V, J and clone size, whereas the DNA furnished D and trimming. For this sample the table gives about 1.1 million clones, of which more than 75% were detected only once. The ten largest clonotypes hold about 0.52% of the sample.

This clone was seen more than once but under ten times. There is no known antigen for this receptor. The sample holds no much larger clone one base away, and base qualities are not on file. Input material: memory CD4+ T cells from PBMCs. The cell subset or site label for this specimen denotes: CD45RA-negative fraction. The sequence came from a man in his late teens or twenties in good health. Some clones in this sample may be carry-over from other donors' samples.

In nucleotides, the sequence is TGTGCCTGGAGTGTATCTTGGCAGGGTGGCTATGGCTACACCTTC. Translated, it gives CAWSVSWQGGYGYTF. The rearranged segments are TRBV30 and TRBJ1-2; tentative D gene TRBD1, with 5 bases matching. The CDR1 and CDR2 encoded by the germline V gene (reference sequence) are GTSNPN and SVGIG. Trimming removed 0 bases from V and 4 bases from J, leaving 15 bases between the germline ends. The CDR3, cysteine through phenylalanine, is 15 amino acids long. Just CDR3 DNA is preserved here, 45 bases in frame from base 1.